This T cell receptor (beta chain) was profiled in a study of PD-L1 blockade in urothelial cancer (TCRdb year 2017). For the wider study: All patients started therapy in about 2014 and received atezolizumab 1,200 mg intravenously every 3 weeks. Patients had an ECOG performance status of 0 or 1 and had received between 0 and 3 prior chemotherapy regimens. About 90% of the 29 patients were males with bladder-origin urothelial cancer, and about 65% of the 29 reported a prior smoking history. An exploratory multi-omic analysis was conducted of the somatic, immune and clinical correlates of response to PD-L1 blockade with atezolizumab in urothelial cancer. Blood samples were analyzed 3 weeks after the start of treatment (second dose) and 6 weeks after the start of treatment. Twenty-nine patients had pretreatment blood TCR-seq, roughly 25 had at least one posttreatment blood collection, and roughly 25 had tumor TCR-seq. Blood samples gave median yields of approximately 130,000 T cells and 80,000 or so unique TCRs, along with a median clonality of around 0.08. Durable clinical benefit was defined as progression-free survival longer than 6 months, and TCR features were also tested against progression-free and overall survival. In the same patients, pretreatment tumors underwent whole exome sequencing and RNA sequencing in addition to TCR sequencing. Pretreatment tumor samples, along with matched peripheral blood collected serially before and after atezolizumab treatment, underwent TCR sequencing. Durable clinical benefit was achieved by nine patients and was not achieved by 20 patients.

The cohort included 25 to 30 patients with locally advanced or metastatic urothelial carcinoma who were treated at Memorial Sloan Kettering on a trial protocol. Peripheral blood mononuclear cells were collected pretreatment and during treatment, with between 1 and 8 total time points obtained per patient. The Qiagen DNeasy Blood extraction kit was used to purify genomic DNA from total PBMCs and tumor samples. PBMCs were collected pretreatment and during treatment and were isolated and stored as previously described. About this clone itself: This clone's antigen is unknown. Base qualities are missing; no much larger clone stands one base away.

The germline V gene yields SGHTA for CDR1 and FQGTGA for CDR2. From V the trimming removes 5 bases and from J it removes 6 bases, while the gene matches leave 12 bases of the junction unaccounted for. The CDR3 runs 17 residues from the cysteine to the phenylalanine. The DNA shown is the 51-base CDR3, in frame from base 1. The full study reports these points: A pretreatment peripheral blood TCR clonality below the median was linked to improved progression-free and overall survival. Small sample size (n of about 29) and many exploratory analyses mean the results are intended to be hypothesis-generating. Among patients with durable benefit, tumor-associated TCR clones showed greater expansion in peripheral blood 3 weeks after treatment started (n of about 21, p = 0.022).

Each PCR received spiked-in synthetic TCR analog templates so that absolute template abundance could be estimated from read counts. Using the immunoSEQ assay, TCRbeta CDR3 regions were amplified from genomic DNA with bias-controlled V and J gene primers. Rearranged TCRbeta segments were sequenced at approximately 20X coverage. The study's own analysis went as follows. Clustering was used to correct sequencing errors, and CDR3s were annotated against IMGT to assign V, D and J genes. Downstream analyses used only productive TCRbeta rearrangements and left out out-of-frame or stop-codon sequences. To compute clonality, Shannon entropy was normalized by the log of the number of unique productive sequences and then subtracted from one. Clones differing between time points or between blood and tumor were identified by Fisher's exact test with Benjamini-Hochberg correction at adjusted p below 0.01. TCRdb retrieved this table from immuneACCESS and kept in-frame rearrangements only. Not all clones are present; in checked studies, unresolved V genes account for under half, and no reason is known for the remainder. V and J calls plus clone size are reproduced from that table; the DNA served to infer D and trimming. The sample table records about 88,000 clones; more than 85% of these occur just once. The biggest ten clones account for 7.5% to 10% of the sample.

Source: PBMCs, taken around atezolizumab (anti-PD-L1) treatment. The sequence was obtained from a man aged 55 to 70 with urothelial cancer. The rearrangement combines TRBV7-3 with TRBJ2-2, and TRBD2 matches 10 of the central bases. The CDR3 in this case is CASSPFGVSGGPGELFF. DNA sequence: TGTGCCAGCAGCCCCTTTGGTGTTAGCGGGGGGCCCGGGGAGCTGTTTTTT.